What follows is one T cell receptor beta chain and its context. The antigen is unknown. V lost 0 bases to trimming and J lost 1 base; unmatched junction nucleotides: 7. This CDR3 is built from 16 residues. CDR1 and CDR2 from the germline V gene are SGHRS and YFSETQ. The data are from a study of shared clonotypes between healthy human individuals. Broader study findings: It was the non-shared clonotypes that had lower generation probabilities than clonotypes shared by all four donors.

An approximately 200 ng quantity of DNA, tens of thousands of T cell genomes, went into the sorted-subset replicate PCRs. Using immunoSEQ multiplex PCR, the repertoire was profiled, and TCRdb retains in-frame clones only, with some absent. The sample contains 2 million to 2.5 million clones, around 95% of which appear only once. What was sequenced was naive CD4+ T cells sorted from blood. The subset was: CD45RA+ positively selected. The TCR was taken from a man aged 18 to 30 in good health. V and J are TRBV5-1 and TRBJ2-7; the match to TRBD1 covers 7 bases. In DNA form, the CDR3 reads TGCGCCAGCAGCTTGGGAGGGGACAGTAAATCCTACGAGCAGTACTTC. Its translation: CASSLGGDSKSYEQYF.